The entry that follows covers one T cell receptor beta chain sequence. No antigen is known for it. This entry comes from a study of OX40 agonist ivuxolimab in advanced cancers. On the study more broadly: Dosing consisted of intravenous ivuxolimab at 0.01 to 10 mg/kg every 2 weeks. Notes on the study in general: At doses 0.1 to 3.0 mg/kg, CD4+ and CD8+ clones expanded.

Repertoires were generated with immunoSEQ multiplex PCR, while TCRdb's copy carries only in-frame clones and drops some. The sample includes around 65,000 clones, roughly 90% of them seen just once. The sample in question was CD4+ or CD8+ T cells sorted from blood, obtained in a trial of the OX40 agonist ivuxolimab. The sequence was obtained from an adult with an advanced solid tumor such as melanoma, head and neck, liver or kidney cancer.

The CDR3 nucleotides read TGTGCCAGCAGCTCATACGCTCGGGAGCAGTTCTTC. It yields the protein CASSSYAREQFF. The chain joins TRBV7-2 to TRBJ2-1; no definite D call. This CDR3 has 12 amino acids. Looked up from germline, CDR1 is SGHTA and CDR2 is FQGNSA. Between the trimmed V and J ends, which lost 4 bases and 10 bases, there was a span of 11 bases.